These 8 T cell receptor beta chains were sequenced from one sample in a study of blood T cell repertoires in COVID-19. Sequencing was performed with immunoSEQ multiplex PCR; in TCRdb, only in-frame clones are kept and a portion is missing. The table has over 60,000 clones, 85% to 90% seen once. Input material: peripheral blood. The receptor set was obtained from a man in his sixties or seventies with active or convalescent COVID-19.

This clone was detected a few times. V is TRBV11-2 and J is TRBJ1-1, with 7 bases that match TRBD1. Germline V gene data show CDR1 as SGHAT and CDR2 as FQNNGV. V was pared by 7 bases and J by 8 bases, with 16 bases of the junction left unmatched. This CDR3 has 15 amino acids. CDR3 in DNA: TGTGCCAGCATCCCAAGCTTGGGACAGCCAACCGAAGCTTTCTTT. It yields the protein CASIPSLGQPTEAFF.

CDR3 sequence reads: CATSRDRVDQPQHF. Written as DNA, the CDR3 is TGTGCCACCAGCAGGGACAGGGTAGATCAGCCCCAGCATTTT. The gene calls are TRBV15 and TRBJ1-5, with 8 bases fitting TRBD1. CDR3 length: 14 residues. Trimming removed 3 bases from V and 5 bases from J; junction bases left unmatched: 3. Germline lookup yields CDR1 LNHNV and CDR2 YYDKDF (reference sequence).

The chain employs TRBV19 and TRBJ1-2, with a weak D call TRBD1 (5 bases). The CDR3 contains 17 residues. Trimming pared 1 base from V and 0 bases from J, leaving 15 bases between. The germline gives CDR1 LNHDA, CDR2 SQIVND (reference sequence). CDR3 sequence reads: CASSIVGTFGANYGYTF. The CDR3 DNA reads TGTGCCAGTAGTATAGTCGGGACTTTTGGGGCTAACTATGGCTACACCTTC.

The J gene is TRBJ1-1, the V gene TRBV29-1; 8 bases line up with TRBD1. This CDR3 has 13 residues. CDR1 is SQVTM and CDR2 is ANQGSEA in the germline V gene. V was clipped by 5 bases and J by 11 bases; unmatched bases: 13. CDR3: CSVPDPQGARAFF. CDR3 bases: TGCAGCGTTCCGGATCCTCAGGGGGCCAGGGCTTTCTTT. Together with reference TRBV29-1 and TRBJ1-1, the CDR3 gives the full variable domain: SAVISQKPSRDICQRGTSLTIQCQVDSQVTMMFWYRQQPGQSLTLIATANQGSEATYESGFVIDKFPISRPNLTFSTLTVSNMSPEDSSIYLCSVPDPQGARAFFGQGTRLTVV.

This clone was recorded a few times. The V gene is TRBV18, the J gene TRBJ2-1, with D perhaps matching TRBD2 (5 bases). Germline V gives CDR1 KGHSH, CDR2 LQKENI. Trimming took 3 bases from V and 4 from J, leaving 10 bases between them. This CDR3 region has 14 residues. The CDR3 loop reads CASSPGLDYNEQFF. The CDR3 bases are TGTGCCAGCTCACCTGGACTGGATTACAATGAGCAGTTCTTC.

The rearrangement uses TRBV5-6 and TRBJ2-7, with D possibly TRBD2 on 6 matching bases. Per germline, CDR1 SGHDT and CDR2 YYEEEE. V was shortened by 1 base and J by 4 bases, with 12 bases between the two germline ends. This CDR3 comprises 14 residues. CDR3 bases: TGTGCCAGCAGCTTGTTAGGGAGCGGGTACGAGCAGTACTTC. It translates to CASSLLGSGYEQYF.

The V call is TRBV7-6, the J call TRBJ1-5; 7 bases match TRBD1. The length of the CDR3 is 16 residues. J gave up 0 bases and V 5 bases, and 7 bases lay outside the gene matches. Germline-derived CDR1 and CDR2 are SGHVS and FNYEAQ. CDR3 residues: CASSPQQGRSNQPQHF. The CDR3 DNA follows: TGTGCCAGCAGCCCCCAACAGGGGCGTAGCAATCAGCCCCAGCATTTT.

This rearrangement joins TRBV28 to TRBJ1-2; D is undetermined. Between the trimmed V and J ends, which lost 2 bases and 4 bases, there was a span of 5 bases. This CDR3 is built from 12 residues. Germline CDR1 and CDR2: MDHEN and SYDVKM. Here the CDR3 reads CASSLVAYGYTF. The CDR3 DNA sequence: TGTGCCAGCAGTTTAGTAGCCTATGGCTACACCTTC.